What follows is one TCR beta chain and its context. Its matching antigen is unknown. This sample stems from a study of T cell responses to AZD1222 COVID-19 vaccine. Notes on the study in general: An increase in Spike-specific TCR breadth and depth was observed after two AZD1222 doses. Reports indicate that nearly half of spike-specific TCRs are directed at unmutated variant regions. Among the donors, most were white British and more were female, and clonal diversity was possibly underestimated. Among those given AZD1222, only six were seropositive at baseline.

Sequencing was performed with immunoSEQ multiplex PCR; in TCRdb, only in-frame clones are kept and a portion is missing. The sample has 110,000 or so clones; roughly 89% are singletons. This CDR3 has 14 amino acids. Germline trimming cut 6 bases from V and 2 bases from J; bases unmatched to any gene: 5. Germline lookup yields CDR1 MRHNA and CDR2 SNTAGT. This receptor was obtained from an adult in good health. This chain links TRBV6-4 with TRBJ2-3, with 7 nucleotides matching TRBD2. The input for sequencing was peripheral blood, taken on day 0 of AZD1222 vaccination. This chain's CDR3 is CASRPGLNTDTQYF. The DNA for the CDR3 is TGTGCCAGCAGGCCGGGACTAAACACAGATACGCAGTATTTT.